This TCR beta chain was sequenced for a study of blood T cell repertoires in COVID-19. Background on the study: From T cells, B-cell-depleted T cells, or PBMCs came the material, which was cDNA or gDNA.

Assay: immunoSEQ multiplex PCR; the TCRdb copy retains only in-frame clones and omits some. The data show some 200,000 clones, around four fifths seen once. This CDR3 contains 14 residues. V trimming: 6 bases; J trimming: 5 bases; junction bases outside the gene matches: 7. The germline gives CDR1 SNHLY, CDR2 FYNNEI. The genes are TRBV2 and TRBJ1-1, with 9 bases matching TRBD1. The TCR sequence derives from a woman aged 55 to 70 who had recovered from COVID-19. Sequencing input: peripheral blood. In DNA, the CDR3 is TGTGCCAGCAGCGGGACAGGGAGTGAAACTGAAGCTTTCTTT. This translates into CASSGTGSETEAFF.